The clone carrying this T cell receptor (beta chain) was observed a few times. During the collection period, no donor immune events like infections were recorded. This record comes from a study of identifying expanded T cells in peripheral blood. The protocol was immunoSEQ multiplex PCR, while the TCRdb copy is restricted to in-frame clones and leaves out a portion. The data show approximately 100,000 clones, with about nine tenths seen just once and approximately 8% held by the top ten. The receptor comes from a person aged 18 to 75 in good health. The specimen sequenced was blood.

Here the CDR3 reads CASSLLGNGNTIYF. The DNA for the CDR3 is TGTGCCAGCAGTTTGTTAGGGAACGGAAACACCATATATTTT. The V call is TRBV27, the J call TRBJ1-3; D not resolved. The germline gives CDR1 MNHEY, CDR2 SMNVEV (reference sequence). The CDR3 covers 14 residues. V lost 3 bases to trimming and J lost 4 bases, with 10 bases between them.